These T cell receptor beta chains were read from a single sample in a study of cytomegalovirus exposure and HLA in healthy donors. Repertoires were generated with immunoSEQ multiplex PCR, while TCRdb's copy carries only in-frame clones and drops some. The top ten clones hold 3% to 4% of a sample with about 110,000 clones, about 85% of them seen once. Sequenced material: PBMCs. All receptors derive from a woman younger than 35 in good health and CMV-seropositive. Each CDR3 is given with its conserved first and last residue. The D gene is left open where the match is weak. The listing skips clone size in some rows; elsewhere it reads once, few, many or a size class.

TRBD2	-	TRBV5-8	TRBJ2-1	CASSLYGRASEQFF	TGTGCCAGCAGCTTATACGGGAGGGCAAGTGAGCAGTTCTTC
-	once	TRBV11-2	TRBJ2-7	CASSLPGADEQYF	TGTGCCAGCAGCTTACCAGGGGCCGACGAGCAGTACTTC
TRBD1	-	TRBV5-4	TRBJ2-7	CASSRTGPHEQYF	TGTGCCAGCAGTCGGACAGGCCCCCACGAGCAGTACTTC
TRBD1	-	TRBV11-3	TRBJ2-7	CASSLRQGGVDEQYF	TGTGCCAGCAGCTTAAGACAGGGCGGCGTGGACGAGCAGTACTTC
TRBD2	-	TRBV5-4	TRBJ2-1	CASRAAGGDNEQFF	TGTGCCAGCAGAGCCGCGGGAGGAGACAATGAGCAGTTCTTC
TRBD1	once	TRBV12-5	TRBJ2-2	CASGLTGANTGELFF	TGTGCTAGTGGTTTGACAGGGGCGAACACCGGGGAGCTGTTTTTT
-	-	TRBV6-1	TRBJ1-4	CASSKDSDNEKLFF	TGTGCCAGCAGTAAGGACAGCGATAATGAAAAACTGTTTTTT
TRBD2	-	TRBV5-1	TRBJ2-2	CASSQQGLAVTGELFF	TGCGCCAGCAGCCAACAAGGACTAGCGGTCACCGGGGAGCTGTTTTTT
TRBD1	-	TRBV10-2	TRBJ1-4	CASSLDRENEKLFF	TGCGCCAGCAGTTTGGACAGGGAAAATGAAAAACTGTTTTTT
-	-	TRBV5-4	TRBJ2-1	CASTLEAGAIGSYNEQFF	TGTGCCAGCACCTTGGAGGCAGGGGCGATCGGCTCCTACAATGAGCAGTTCTTC
TRBD2	-	TRBV5-1	TRBJ2-7	CASSFRSGRYEQYF	TGCGCCAGCAGCTTCAGAAGCGGGAGGTACGAGCAGTACTTC
-	once	TRBV28	TRBJ1-5	CASSNSFWNQPQHF	TGTGCCAGCAGCAACAGTTTTTGGAATCAGCCCCAGCATTTT
TRBD1	-	TRBV10-1	TRBJ1-1	CASSGQGWTEAFF	TGCGCCAGCAGTGGACAGGGGTGGACTGAAGCTTTCTTT
-	-	TRBV9	TRBJ2-3	CASSVAGRGTDTQYF	TGTGCCAGCAGCGTAGCTGGCAGGGGCACAGATACGCAGTATTTT
TRBD1	once	TRBV19	TRBJ2-2	CASSMDRPNTGELFF	TGTGCCAGTAGCATGGACAGGCCGAACACCGGGGAGCTGTTTTTT
-	-	TRBV18	TRBJ2-7	CASSLGQGGLAGPSYEQYF	TGTGCCAGCTCACTGGGACAGGGGGGACTAGCGGGCCCCTCCTACGAGCAGTACTTC
-	-	TRBV9	TRBJ1-5	CASSVDPGQGQPQHF	TGTGCCAGCAGCGTAGATCCGGGTCAGGGACAGCCCCAGCATTTT
-	-	TRBV29-1	TRBJ1-2	CSVETWYQGHGYTF	TGCAGCGTTGAAACCTGGTATCAGGGACACGGCTACACCTTC
TRBD1	-	TRBV7-3	TRBJ2-2	CASNLGQGLGGELFF	TGTGCCAGCAACCTAGGACAGGGCCTTGGCGGGGAGCTGTTTTTT
TRBD2	-	TRBV19	TRBJ2-1	CASAFSGGLYNEQFF	TGTGCCAGTGCCTTTAGCGGGGGGTTATACAATGAGCAGTTCTTC
-	-	TRBV9	TRBJ2-3	CASSSPVTDTQYF	TGTGCCAGCAGTTCCCCGGTTACTGATACGCAGTATTTT
TRBD2	-	TRBV27	TRBJ2-7	CASSLRASGDQQYF	TGTGCCAGCAGTTTAAGGGCTAGCGGCGATCAGCAGTACTTC
TRBD2	-	TRBV25-1	TRBJ2-1	CASSEGTSGRDSYNEQFF	TGTGCCAGCAGTGAAGGAACAAGCGGGAGGGATTCCTACAATGAGCAGTTCTTC
TRBD1	few	TRBV18	TRBJ2-2	CASSAGTGPTGELFF	TGTGCCAGCTCAGCCGGGACAGGGCCCACCGGGGAGCTGTTTTTT
-	-	TRBV6-5	TRBJ2-5	CASRPRAQETQYF	TGTGCCAGCAGGCCACGAGCCCAAGAGACCCAGTACTTC
-	-	TRBV4-1	TRBJ1-2	CASSQGERGYTF	TGCGCCAGCAGCCAAGGGGAGAGGGGCTACACCTTC
-	-	TRBV6-5	TRBJ1-2	CASSYSIGGNYGYTF	TGTGCCAGCAGTTACTCGATAGGAGGGAACTATGGCTACACCTTC
-	few	TRBV5-6	TRBJ1-2	CASSRSGQTLYGYTF	TGTGCCAGCAGCCGGTCGGGTCAGACTCTCTATGGCTACACCTTC
-	-	TRBV6-5	TRBJ2-2	CASRYEHLANTGELFF	TGTGCCAGCAGATACGAGCACCTCGCGAACACCGGGGAGCTGTTTTTT
-	-	TRBV9	TRBJ1-1	CASSVDQTGAEAFF	TGTGCCAGCAGCGTAGACCAAACGGGAGCTGAAGCTTTCTTT
TRBD1	-	TRBV12-5	TRBJ2-7	CASSPPGQGLHEQYF	TGTGCTAGTTCACCGCCGGGACAGGGGCTTCACGAGCAGTACTTC
TRBD1	-	TRBV19	TRBJ1-4	CASSVSGQAGEKLFF	TGTGCCAGTAGTGTTTCCGGACAGGCCGGAGAAAAACTGTTTTTT
-	-	TRBV10-3	TRBJ2-7	CAISEGQPQRDEQYF	TGTGCCATCAGTGAAGGACAGCCGCAAAGGGACGAGCAGTACTTC
TRBD2	-	TRBV4-1	TRBJ2-5	CASSQDRARGGGETQYF	TGCGCCAGCAGCCAAGATAGAGCACGCGGGGGAGGAGAGACCCAGTACTTC
TRBD1	-	TRBV5-4	TRBJ2-1	CASSPDRGRNNEQFF	TGTGCCAGCAGCCCCGACAGGGGGCGGAACAATGAGCAGTTCTTC